The present T cell receptor (beta chain) was sequenced within a study of T-cell reconstitution after alpha-beta-depleted transplantation in children. Study observations and caveats: Approximately two months post-transplant, alpha-beta T cells reportedly originated from several hundred expanded graft clones. In some patients, recipient T cells and intrathymic progenitors surviving conditioning explained high day-60 diversity.

Unique molecular identifiers were incorporated when the TCRbeta library was constructed. TCRdb fed the PCR reads into MiXCR, producing one record per CDR3 protein. The sample consists of 500,000 to 600,000 distinct CDR3 sequences, about a quarter of them appearing once. Germline V gives CDR1 SQVTM, CDR2 ANQGSEA. The V and J ends lost 6 bases and 0 bases, in that order; junction bases with no gene match: 8. The CDR3 spans 15 residues. Remarks on this clonotype: What it binds is unknown.

Source: PBMCs, taken before TCRalphabeta/CD19-depleted stem cell transplant. This receptor was identified in a boy under two years old with Wiskott-Aldrich syndrome, due to receive a stem cell transplant. The chain is built from TRBV29-1 and TRBJ2-1; 7 positions match TRBD2. CDR3 DNA sequence: TGCAGCGTCCCCCTTACTAGCGTCTCCTACAATGAGCAGTTCTTC. It is translated as CSVPLTSVSYNEQFF.